A selection of T cell receptor beta chains follows, all from one sample in a study of blood T cell repertoires in COVID-19. This table comes from immunoSEQ multiplex PCR, and its TCRdb copy is limited to in-frame clones, with some not included. This sample has approximately 97,000 clones; 85% occur once, and the top ten carry around 38%. The sample comprised peripheral blood. These receptors originate from a man at least 80 years old with acute or convalescent COVID-19. The conserved cysteine and the conserved F or W are not part of the CDR3 here. Each record gives: clone size, J gene, CDR3 length, V gene, CDR3 protein. Only part of the rows carry a size: once, few, many, or a class if the clone is expanded.

NA | TRBJ1-1 | 13 | TRBV19 | ASSLGTGPNTEAF
NA | TRBJ1-4 | 15 | TRBV5-1 | ASSLGQRGDISEKLF
NA | TRBJ1-2 | 12 | TRBV7-8 | ASNNYGGPSGYT
NA | TRBJ1-6 | 13 | TRBV6-6 | ASSLGQDKGSPLH
NA | TRBJ2-7 | 15 | TRBV14 | ASSQGLAGGSSYEQY
NA | TRBJ2-2 | 13 | TRBV29-1 | SATEDILNTGELF
once | TRBJ1-2 | 11 | TRBV6-5 | ASSSGLGYGYT
NA | TRBJ1-2 | 12 | TRBV6-5 | ASRGGEGGLGYT
NA | TRBJ1-5 | 13 | TRBV7-2 | ASSLGQGYNQPQH
NA | TRBJ2-1 | 8 | TRBV20-1 | SVSSNEQF
few | TRBJ1-1 | 11 | TRBV7-2 | ASSLQRATEAF
NA | TRBJ1-5 | 13 | TRBV9 | ASSVGQGASQPQH
once | TRBJ2-3 | 10 | TRBV28 | ASSFGQNTQY
once | TRBJ1-5 | 12 | TRBV2 | ASSVRGPDQPQH
NA | TRBJ2-6 | 17 | TRBV4-3 | ASSLRRDSPNSGANVLT
NA | TRBJ1-3 | 13 | TRBV6-6 | ASSRQGALGNTIY
NA | TRBJ1-1 | 12 | TRBV3-1/TRBV3-2 | ASTSFRGNTEAF
NA | TRBJ2-7 | 13 | TRBV5-6 | ASSARTGGYYEQY
NA | TRBJ1-2 | 11 | TRBV7-9 | ASTEDRVGGYT
NA | TRBJ2-5 | 11 | TRBV9 | ASSVGPGETQY
NA | TRBJ2-1 | 15 | TRBV5-1 | ASSLELGRLLNNEQF
NA | TRBJ1-4 | 14 | TRBV18 | ASSPLVQGANEKLF
few | TRBJ1-2 | 13 | TRBV5-1 | ASSLTGGTNYGYT
few | TRBJ2-4 | 10 | TRBV19 | ASSDRGNIQY
NA | TRBJ2-1 | 15 | TRBV7-2 | ASSLRRGSPPYNEQF
NA | TRBJ2-7 | 9 | TRBV5-8 | ASSLQYEQY
few | TRBJ2-1 | 14 | TRBV10-3 | AISERRDSLYNEQF
NA | TRBJ1-1 | 12 | TRBV7-8 | ASSPRGTKQEAF
NA | TRBJ2-7 | 13 | TRBV5-1 | ASSLPSTGTYEQY
NA | TRBJ1-4 | 13 | TRBV5-4 | ASSLAAASNEKLF
NA | TRBJ2-7 | 12 | TRBV28 | ASSLMSGDYEQY
once | TRBJ2-3 | 14 | TRBV5-1 | ASSLTLTVNTDTQY
few | TRBJ1-1 | 9 | TRBV6-6 | AHTGGGEAF
NA | TRBJ1-6 | 11 | TRBV6-2/TRBV6-3 | ASSYRESSPLH
NA | TRBJ2-6 | 13 | TRBV3-1/TRBV3-2 | ASSQGSSGANVLT
once | TRBJ1-4 | 12 | TRBV27 | ASSTDPRREKLF
NA | TRBJ2-5 | 13 | TRBV5-1 | ASRPTSGRDETQY
NA | TRBJ2-1 | 17 | TRBV9 | ASSLGLAGGPGSYNEQF
NA | TRBJ1-3 | 13 | TRBV7-8 | ASSPGGGGGNTIY
NA | TRBJ1-2 | 11 | TRBV6-2/TRBV6-3 | ASSYLAGGGYT
NA | TRBJ2-5 | 8 | TRBV5-8 | ASSRGAQY
once | TRBJ2-5 | 12 | TRBV7-2 | ASSLRGPRETQY
NA | TRBJ2-1 | 10 | TRBV5-5 | ASSPRLDEQF
NA | TRBJ2-1 | 10 | TRBV27 | ASSLSGVEQF
NA | TRBJ1-3 | 11 | TRBV6-5 | ASSWSAGNTIY
once | TRBJ2-2 | 14 | TRBV21-1 | ASSKGRPANTGELF
NA | TRBJ2-3 | 15 | TRBV7-9 | ASSLLSPSGRADTQY
many | TRBJ1-2 | 13 | TRBV9 | ASSAGQGELYGYT
NA | TRBJ1-1 | 8 | TRBV20-1 | SATGIEAF
NA | TRBJ2-3 | 13 | TRBV27 | ASSLGGVSTDTQY